This T cell receptor beta chain comes out of a study of OX40 agonist ivuxolimab in advanced cancers. Background on the study: Aged roughly 20 to 79 with a mean of roughly 63 years, they were around 83% male.

The data were produced by immunoSEQ multiplex PCR, yet TCRdb's version contains in-frame clones alone and is incomplete. In the table there are about 88,000 clones, around nine tenths of which are singletons. Note on this clone: The antigen is not known.

Germline values: CDR1 SGHTA, CDR2 FQGNSA. The CDR3 contains 16 residues. V shed 3 bases and J 2 bases; nucleotides not matched to a gene: 8. Findings of the study overall: The expanded peripheral T cells' antigen specificity was not determined.

V and J are TRBV7-2 and TRBJ2-7, with 9 bases lining up with TRBD1. This material consisted of CD4+ or CD8+ T cells sorted from blood, taken in a trial of the OX40 agonist ivuxolimab. This receptor was obtained from an adult with an advanced solid tumor such as melanoma, head and neck, liver or kidney cancer. The CDR3 region is CASSFLPGTGTYEQYF. As DNA, the CDR3 is TGTGCCAGCAGCTTTCTTCCCGGGACAGGGACCTACGAGCAGTACTTC.